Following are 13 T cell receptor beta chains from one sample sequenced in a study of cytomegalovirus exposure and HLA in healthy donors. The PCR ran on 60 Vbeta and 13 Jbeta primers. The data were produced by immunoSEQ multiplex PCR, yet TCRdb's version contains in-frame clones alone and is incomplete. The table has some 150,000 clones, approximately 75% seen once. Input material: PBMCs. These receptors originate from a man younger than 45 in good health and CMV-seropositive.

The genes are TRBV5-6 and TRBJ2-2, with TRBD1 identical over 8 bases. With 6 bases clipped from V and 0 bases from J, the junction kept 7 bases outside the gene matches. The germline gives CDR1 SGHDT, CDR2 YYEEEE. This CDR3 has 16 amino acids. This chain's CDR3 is CASTLGGQANTGELFF. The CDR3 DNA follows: TGTGCCAGCACCCTGGGGGGACAGGCGAACACCGGGGAGCTGTTTTTT.

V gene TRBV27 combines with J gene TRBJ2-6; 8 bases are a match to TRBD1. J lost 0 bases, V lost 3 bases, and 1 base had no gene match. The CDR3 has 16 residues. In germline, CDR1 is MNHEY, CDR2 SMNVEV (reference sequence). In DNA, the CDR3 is TGTGCCAGCAGTTTCACAGGGGGCTCTGGGGCCAACGTCCTGACTTTC. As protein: CASSFTGGSGANVLTF. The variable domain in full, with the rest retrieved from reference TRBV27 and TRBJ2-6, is EAQVTQNPRYLITVTGKKLTVTCSQNMNHEYMSWYRQDPGLGLRQIYYSMNVEVTDKGDVPEGYKVSRKEKRNFPLILESPSPNQTSLYFCASSFTGGSGANVLTFGAGSRLTVL.

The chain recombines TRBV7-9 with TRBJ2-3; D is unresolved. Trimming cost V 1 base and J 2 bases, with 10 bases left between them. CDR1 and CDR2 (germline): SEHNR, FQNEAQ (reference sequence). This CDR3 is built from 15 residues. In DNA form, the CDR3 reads TGTGCCAGCAGCTTAGTTCAGGAACCCACAGATACGCAGTATTTT. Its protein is CASSLVQEPTDTQYF.

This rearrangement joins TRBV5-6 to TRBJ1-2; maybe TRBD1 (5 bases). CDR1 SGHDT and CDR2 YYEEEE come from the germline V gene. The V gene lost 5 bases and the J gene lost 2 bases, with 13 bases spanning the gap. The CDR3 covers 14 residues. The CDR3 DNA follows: TGTGCCAGCAGGAAACAGGAGAACAACTATGGCTACACCTTC. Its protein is CASRKQENNYGYTF.

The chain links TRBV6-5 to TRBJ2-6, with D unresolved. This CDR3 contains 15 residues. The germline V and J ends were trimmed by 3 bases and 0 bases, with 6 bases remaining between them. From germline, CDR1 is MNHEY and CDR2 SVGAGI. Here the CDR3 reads CASSYSSSGANVLTF. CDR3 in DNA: TGTGCCAGCAGTTATAGCTCCTCTGGGGCCAACGTCCTGACTTTC.

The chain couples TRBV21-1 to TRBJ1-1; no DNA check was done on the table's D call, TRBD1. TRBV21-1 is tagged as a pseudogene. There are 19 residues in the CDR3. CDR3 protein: CASSKGLGTAVNMNTEAFF. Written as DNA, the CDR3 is TGTGCCAGCAGCAAAGGTTTGGGGACAGCCGTAAACATGAACACTGAAGCTTTCTTT.

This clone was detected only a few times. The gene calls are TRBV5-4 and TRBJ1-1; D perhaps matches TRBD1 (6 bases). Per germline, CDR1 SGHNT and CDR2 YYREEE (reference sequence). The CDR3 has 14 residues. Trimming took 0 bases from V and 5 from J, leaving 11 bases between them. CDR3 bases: TGTGCCAGCAGCTTGGATGCGGGGGCAACTGAAGCTTTCTTT. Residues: CASSLDAGATEAFF.

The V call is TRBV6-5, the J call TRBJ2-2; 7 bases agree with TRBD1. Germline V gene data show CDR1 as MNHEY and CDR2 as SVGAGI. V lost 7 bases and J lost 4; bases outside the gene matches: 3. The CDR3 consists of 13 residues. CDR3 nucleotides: TGTGCCAGCACTCGGGACAGCACCGGGGAGCTGTTTTTT. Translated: CASTRDSTGELFF.

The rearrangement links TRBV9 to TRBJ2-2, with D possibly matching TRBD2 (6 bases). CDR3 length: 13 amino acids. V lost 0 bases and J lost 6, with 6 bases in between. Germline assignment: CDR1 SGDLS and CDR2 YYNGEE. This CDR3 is CASSVGGAGELFF. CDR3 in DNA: TGTGCCAGCAGCGTAGGCGGGGCCGGGGAGCTGTTTTTT. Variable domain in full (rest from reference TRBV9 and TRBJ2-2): DSGVTQTPKHLITATGQRVTLRCSPRSGDLSVYWYQQSLDQGLQFLIQYYNGEERAKGNILERFSAQQFPDLHSELNLSSLELGDSALYFCASSVGGAGELFFGEGSRLTVL.

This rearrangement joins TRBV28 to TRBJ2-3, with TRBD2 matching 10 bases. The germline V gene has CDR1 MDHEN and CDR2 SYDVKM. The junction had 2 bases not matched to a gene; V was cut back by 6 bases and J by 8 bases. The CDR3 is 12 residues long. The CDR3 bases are TGTGCCAGCAGGGGACTAGCGTTTACGCAGTATTTT. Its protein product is CASRGLAFTQYF.

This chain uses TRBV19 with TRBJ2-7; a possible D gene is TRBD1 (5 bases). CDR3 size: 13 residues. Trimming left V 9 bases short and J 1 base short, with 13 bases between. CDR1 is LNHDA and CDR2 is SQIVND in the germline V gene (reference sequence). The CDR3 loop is CASKPTESYEQYF. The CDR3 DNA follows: TGTGCCAGCAAACCGACAGAGTCCTACGAGCAGTACTTC.

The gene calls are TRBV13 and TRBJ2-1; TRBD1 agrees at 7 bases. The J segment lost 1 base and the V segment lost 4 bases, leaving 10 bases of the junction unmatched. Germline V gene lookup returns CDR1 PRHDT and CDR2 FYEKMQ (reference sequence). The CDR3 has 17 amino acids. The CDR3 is CASSSNSGTASYNEQFF. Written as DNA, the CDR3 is TGTGCCAGCAGCTCGAATTCCGGGACAGCATCCTACAATGAGCAGTTCTTC.

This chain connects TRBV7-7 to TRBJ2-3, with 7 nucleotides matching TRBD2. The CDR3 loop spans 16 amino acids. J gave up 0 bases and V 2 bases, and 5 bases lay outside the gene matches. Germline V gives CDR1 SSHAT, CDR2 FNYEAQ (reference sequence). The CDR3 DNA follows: TGTGCCAGCAGCTTAACACTAGCGTCAAGCACAGATACGCAGTATTTT. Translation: CASSLTLASSTDTQYF.